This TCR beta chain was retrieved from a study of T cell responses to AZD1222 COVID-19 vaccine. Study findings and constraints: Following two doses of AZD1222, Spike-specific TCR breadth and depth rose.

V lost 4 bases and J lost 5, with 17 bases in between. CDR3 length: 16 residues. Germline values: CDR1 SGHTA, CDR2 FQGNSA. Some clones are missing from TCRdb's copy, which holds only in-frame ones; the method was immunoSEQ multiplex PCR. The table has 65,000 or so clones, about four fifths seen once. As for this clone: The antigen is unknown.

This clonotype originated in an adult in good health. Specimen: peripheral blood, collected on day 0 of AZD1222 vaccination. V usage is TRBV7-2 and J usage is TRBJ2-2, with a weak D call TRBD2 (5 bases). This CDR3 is CASSSPELGRTGELFF. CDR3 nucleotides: TGTGCCAGCAGCTCCCCTGAACTAGGAAGGACCGGGGAGCTGTTTTTT.